A single sample gave rise to the 32 T cell receptor beta chains below, sequenced in a study of T cells in localized non-small cell lung cancer. The repertoire was sequenced with immunoSEQ multiplex PCR; TCRdb's copy has only in-frame clones and lacks some. The sample consists of some 11,000 clones, around four fifths of them appearing once. The sequencing here drew on peripheral blood, taken before any cancer treatment. These receptors were taken from a male donor older than 55 with stage I lung adenocarcinoma.

The J gene is TRBJ2-5, the V gene TRBV28, with 10 bases identical to TRBD1. From germline, CDR1 is MDHEN and CDR2 SYDVKM. The J segment lost 4 bases and the V segment lost 11 bases, leaving 7 bases of the junction unmatched. The CDR3 is 13 amino acids. CDR3 loop: CAGGDRGLETQYF. The CDR3 region has the DNA TGTGCCGGGGGGGACAGGGGATTAGAGACCCAGTACTTC.

By sample share, this clone is medium-sized. The chain recombines TRBV5-6 with TRBJ2-1, with D possibly TRBD1 on 5 matching bases. The V end lost 2 bases, the J end lost 6 bases, and 18 bases lay between the germline ends. Looked up from germline, CDR1 is SGHDT and CDR2 is YYEEEE. This CDR3 has 16 residues. CDR3 sequence: CASSLDTSWGGNEQFF. The CDR3 DNA sequence: TGTGCCAGCAGCTTAGACACTTCCTGGGGCGGCAATGAGCAGTTCTTC.

The rearrangement joins TRBV6-6 to TRBJ1-2; possible D gene TRBD1, 5 bases. V gave up 10 bases and J gave up 4 bases, with 13 bases separating them. CDR3 length: 12 residues. CDR1 is MNHNY, CDR2 SVGAGI, per germline (reference sequence). The CDR3, as DNA: TGTGCCACCTTCTGGGGGAGCTATGGCTACACCTTC. This codes for CATFWGSYGYTF.

This clone was detected only a few times. CDR3: CASSLVASGNTDTQYF. CDR3 in DNA: TGTGCCAGCAGCTTAGTTGCTAGCGGCAACACAGATACGCAGTATTTT. V usage is TRBV11-2 and J usage is TRBJ2-3, with 7 bases fitting TRBD2. Per germline, CDR1 SGHAT and CDR2 FQNNGV. The CDR3 has 16 amino acids. V dropped 1 base and J dropped 2; count of bases not matched to a gene: 6.

V usage is TRBV27 and J usage is TRBJ2-1; D gene ambiguous. V shed 3 bases and J shed 8 bases, with 8 bases lying between them. The CDR3 runs to 12 residues. In germline, CDR1 is MNHEY, CDR2 SMNVEV (reference sequence). The CDR3 coding sequence is TGTGCCAGCAGTTTCTCGATCGATGAGCAGTTCTTC. Translated, it gives CASSFSIDEQFF.

The rearrangement links TRBV15 to TRBJ2-4; possibly TRBD2 for D (5 bases). CDR3 length equals 16 residues. The germline V and J ends were trimmed by 1 base and 0 bases, with 10 bases remaining between them. From germline, CDR1 is LNHNV and CDR2 YYDKDF (reference sequence). The CDR3 region is CATSRGAELAKNIQYF. DNA of the CDR3: TGTGCCACCAGCAGAGGAGCGGAGCTAGCCAAAAACATTCAGTACTTC.

The gene calls are TRBV28 and TRBJ2-7, with 10 bases matching TRBD2. The CDR3 is 14 amino acids. Unmatched junction bases numbered 10, after V lost 5 bases and J lost 9 bases. Germline values: CDR1 MDHEN, CDR2 SYDVKM. The CDR3 spells CASSVSSGSFSQYF. The CDR3 coding sequence is TGTGCCAGCAGTGTCTCTAGCGGGAGTTTCTCGCAGTACTTC.

The genes are TRBV14 and TRBJ2-3; no firm D call. Trimming removed 4 bases at V and 9 bases at J, with 8 bases between. The CDR3 contains 11 residues. Germline assignment: CDR1 SGHDN and CDR2 FVKESK. The CDR3 spells CASSPGLTQYF. CDR3 bases: TGTGCCAGCAGCCCGGGTTTGACGCAGTATTTT. Full variable domain (remainder filled in from reference TRBV14 and TRBJ2-3): EAGVTQFPSHSVIEKGQTVTLRCDPISGHDNLYWYRRVMGKEIKFLLHFVKESKQDESGMPNNRFLAERTGGTYSTLKVQPAELEDSGVYFCASSPGLTQYFGPGTRLTVL.

This chain uses TRBV6-7 with TRBJ2-7, with 9 bases aligning to TRBD2. TRBV6-7 is marked as an open reading frame, function uncertain. V gave up 4 bases and J gave up 5 bases; unmatched junction bases: 3. This CDR3 region has 13 residues. CDR3 protein: CASSLVAGDEQYF. CDR3 DNA: TGTGCCAGCAGTTTAGTAGCGGGAGACGAGCAGTACTTC.

The V and J genes are TRBV19 and TRBJ2-1, with TRBD2 matching 9 bases. The trim removed 5 bases at V and 6 bases at J, leaving 17 bases unmatched. The CDR3 has 18 residues. Per the germline V gene, CDR1 is LNHDA and CDR2 is SQIVND (reference sequence). CDR3 DNA: TGTGCCAGTAGTCATAGGAGGGCGGGAGGGCCATTGGGCAATGAGCAGTTCTTC. Translating gives CASSHRRAGGPLGNEQFF.

The V gene is TRBV7-6, the J gene TRBJ2-7; D gene ambiguous. Germline V CDR1 and CDR2: SGHVS, FNYEAQ. The V gene lost 2 bases and the J gene lost 2 bases, with 13 bases spanning the gap. The CDR3 consists of 15 residues. CDR3 in DNA: TGTGCCAGCAGCTTAAGCACAAAAGGGACCTACGAGCAGTACTTC. It is translated as CASSLSTKGTYEQYF.

V and J are TRBV11-3 and TRBJ2-7; D remains unclear. The germline CDR1 and CDR2 sequences are SGHNT and YENEEA. Between the trimmed V and J ends, which lost 0 bases and 7 bases, there was a span of 13 bases. This CDR3 is built from 14 residues. CDR3 amino acids: CASSLDPQSPEQYF. The CDR3 DNA reads as TGTGCCAGCAGCTTAGATCCCCAGAGCCCAGAGCAGTACTTC.

This clone appeared once. The rearrangement links TRBV18 to TRBJ1-1, with D possibly matching TRBD1 (5 bases). This CDR3 is 14 amino acids long. Trimming pared 6 bases from V and 1 base from J, leaving 12 bases between. The germline V gene has CDR1 KGHSH and CDR2 LQKENI. The CDR3 DNA follows: TGTGCCAGCTCGCCTCAGGGACGGAACACTGAAGCTTTCTTT. It yields the protein CASSPQGRNTEAFF.

The rearrangement uses TRBV29-1 and TRBJ2-1; 10 bases align to TRBD2. Germline values: CDR1 SQVTM, CDR2 ANQGSEA. V was pared by 7 bases and J by 6 bases, with 3 bases of the junction left unmatched. The CDR3 consists of 12 residues. As DNA, the CDR3 is TGCAGCGCAAGCGGGAGGGCCAATGAGCAGTTCTTC. Translated: CSASGRANEQFF.

This clone was picked up a small number of times. This chain links TRBV18 with TRBJ2-1; no clear D gene. The V end lost 1 base, the J end lost 10 bases, and 8 bases lay between the germline ends. The CDR3 is 12 amino acids. Germline assignment: CDR1 KGHSH and CDR2 LQKENI. The CDR3: CASSPRAVEQFF. DNA for the CDR3: TGTGCCAGCTCACCACGGGCAGTCGAGCAGTTCTTC.

This clone was seen a handful of times. The CDR3 nucleotides read TGTGCCAGCAGCTTAGGTACCCCAACAGGGAACCAGCCCCAGCATTTT. This translates into CASSLGTPTGNQPQHF. The chain employs TRBV11-2 and TRBJ1-5, with D possibly matching TRBD1 (6 bases). CDR1 and CDR2 (germline): SGHAT, FQNNGV. Trimming took off 1 base at V and 7 bases at J, with 17 bases between the two ends. The CDR3 runs 16 residues.

The chain combines TRBV14 with TRBJ1-2; D unresolved. Germline-derived CDR1 and CDR2 are SGHDN and FVKESK. V shed 1 base and J shed 5 bases, with 5 bases lying between them. The CDR3 contains 12 residues. The CDR3 DNA sequence: TGTGCCAGCAGCCAAGGTCTGTATGGCTACACCTTC. Amino acids: CASSQGLYGYTF. The full variable domain, with the rest looked up from reference TRBV14 and TRBJ1-2, is EAGVTQFPSHSVIEKGQTVTLRCDPISGHDNLYWYRRVMGKEIKFLLHFVKESKQDESGMPNNRFLAERTGGTYSTLKVQPAELEDSGVYFCASSQGLYGYTFGSGTRLTVV.

V gene TRBV11-2 combines with J gene TRBJ2-4; 8 bases line up with TRBD2. The V and J ends lost 1 base and 7 bases, in that order; junction bases with no gene match: 9. This CDR3 has 16 amino acids. Per germline, CDR1 SGHAT and CDR2 FQNNGV. The CDR3 region has the DNA TGTGCCAGCAGCTTAGGAGCGGGAGCGGCCGGGAACATTCAGTACTTC. Translating gives CASSLGAGAAGNIQYF.

The DNA of the CDR3 is TGTGCCAGCAGCTTAAAACCGGGCTCCTTCGGGTATGGCTACACCTTC. It codes for CASSLKPGSFGYGYTF. The J gene is TRBJ1-2, the V gene TRBV11-2; D gene uncertain. Deletions cut 2 bases from V and 5 bases from J, with 18 bases between. This CDR3 comprises 16 residues. Germline V gene lookup returns CDR1 SGHAT and CDR2 FQNNGV.

J is TRBJ2-7 and V is TRBV28; D unresolved. This CDR3 region has 14 residues. Germline V gene lookup returns CDR1 MDHEN and CDR2 SYDVKM. Deletions cut 4 bases from V and 2 bases from J, with 12 bases between. CDR3 loop: CASSSAPGAYEQYF. The CDR3 region has the DNA TGTGCCAGCAGTTCCGCCCCTGGGGCCTACGAGCAGTACTTC.

V usage is TRBV9 and J usage is TRBJ2-5, with D unresolved. This CDR3 has 15 amino acids. CDR1 is SGDLS and CDR2 is YYNGEE in the germline V gene. With 1 base removed from V and 5 bases from J, the gap between germline ends came to 15 bases. CDR3 amino acids: CASSVSPFTGETQYF. CDR3 DNA sequence: TGTGCCAGCAGCGTATCCCCATTTACGGGTGAGACCCAGTACTTC.

The chain recombines TRBV5-1 with TRBJ2-1; D gene ambiguous. V lost 0 bases, J lost 7 bases, and 11 bases lay in between. The CDR3 contains 14 residues. From germline, CDR1 is SGHRS and CDR2 YFSETQ. The CDR3 nucleotides are TGCGCCAGCAGCTTGGGTCTACATCGGAATGAGCAGTTCTTC. This sequence encodes CASSLGLHRNEQFF.

The chain joins TRBV7-2 to TRBJ2-4; the D gene is possibly TRBD2 (6 bases). V was trimmed by 2 bases and J by 1 base, leaving 9 bases between them. The CDR3 runs 15 residues. Per germline, CDR1 SGHTA and CDR2 FQGNSA. For the CDR3, the DNA is TGTGCCAGCAGCTTATTAGCGGCGGCCAAAAACATTCAGTACTTC. Protein: CASSLLAAAKNIQYF.

V and J are TRBV4-2 and TRBJ2-1, with D possibly matching TRBD2 (6 bases). From germline, CDR1 is LGHNA and CDR2 YNFKEQ. Deletions cut 2 bases from V and 3 bases from J, with 14 bases between. CDR3 length equals 16 residues. CDR3 residues: CASSQTSRRIYNEQFF. CDR3 in DNA: TGTGCCAGCAGCCAAACTAGCAGGAGGATCTACAATGAGCAGTTCTTC.

V is TRBV28 and J is TRBJ1-1; D gene ambiguous. The germline gives CDR1 MDHEN, CDR2 SYDVKM. CDR3 length equals 16 residues. The V and J ends lost 7 bases and 2 bases respectively, with 20 bases between them. CDR3 sequence reads: CASISAQVLGNTEAFF. As DNA, the CDR3 is TGTGCCAGCATCTCTGCCCAAGTCCTGGGCAACACTGAAGCTTTCTTT.

This clone showed up just once. This chain uses TRBV11-2 with TRBJ2-1; D unresolved. The CDR3 loop spans 14 amino acids. Germline-derived CDR1 and CDR2 are SGHAT and FQNNGV. The V gene lost 6 bases and the J gene lost 4 bases, with 13 bases spanning the gap. The CDR3 loop is CASSLTSSYNEQFF. The CDR3 DNA reads TGTGCCAGCAGTTTAACGTCGTCGTACAATGAGCAGTTCTTC.

The J gene is TRBJ2-1, the V gene TRBV11-3; 8 bases map to TRBD2. CDR1 is SGHNT and CDR2 is YENEEA in the germline V gene. The CDR3 is 15 residues long. V lost 0 bases to trimming and J lost 7 bases; unmatched junction nucleotides: 5. The CDR3 DNA is TGTGCCAGCAGCTTAGATGGGACGGGAGGGAATGAGCAGTTCTTC. Its translation is CASSLDGTGGNEQFF.

This sequence joins TRBV9 and TRBJ1-2; D gene uncertain. V shed 0 bases and J shed 8 bases, with 11 bases lying between them. The germline V gene has CDR1 SGDLS and CDR2 YYNGEE. The CDR3 consists of 13 residues. The CDR3 here is CASSVEKGGGYTF. As DNA, the CDR3 is TGTGCCAGCAGCGTAGAAAAGGGTGGAGGCTACACCTTC.

The sample holds a few counts of this clone. The rearrangement joins TRBV29-1 to TRBJ2-5; no reliable D call. V lost 4 bases to trimming and J lost 3 bases, with 15 bases between them. Germline V gene data show CDR1 as SQVTM and CDR2 as ANQGSEA. The CDR3 has 14 amino acids. The CDR3: CSVGGSLGEETQYF. Written as DNA, the CDR3 is TGCAGCGTTGGAGGAAGTTTAGGTGAAGAGACCCAGTACTTC.

The chain employs TRBV20-1 and TRBJ2-4, with D unresolved. The V gene's germline CDR1 is DFQATT and CDR2 SNEGSKA (reference sequence). The germline V and J ends were trimmed by 5 bases and 6 bases, with 8 bases remaining between them. The CDR3 has 11 amino acids. This CDR3 is CSAVQLNIQYF. In DNA, the CDR3 is TGCAGTGCTGTCCAGCTAAACATTCAGTACTTC.

This rearrangement joins TRBV15 to TRBJ2-7, with 7 nucleotides matching TRBD1. V lost 0 bases to trimming and J lost 7 bases; unmatched junction nucleotides: 24. The CDR3 has 20 amino acids. CDR1 is LNHNV and CDR2 is YYDKDF in the germline V gene (reference sequence). The CDR3 spells CATSRDLLGVGGQGALEQYF. Written as DNA, the CDR3 is TGTGCCACCAGCAGAGATCTCCTTGGTGTAGGGGGCCAGGGAGCTTTAGAGCAGTACTTC. Variable domain in full (rest from reference TRBV15 and TRBJ2-7): DAMVIQNPRYQVTQFGKPVTLSCSQTLNHNVMYWYQQKSSQAPKLLFHYYDKDFNNEADTPDNFQSRRPNTSFCFLDIRSPGLGDTAMYLCATSRDLLGVGGQGALEQYFGPGTRLTVT.

The CDR3 DNA sequence: TGCGCCAGCAGCCAAGATTACGAGAACTCTGGAAACACCATATATTTT. As protein: CASSQDYENSGNTIYF. This chain uses TRBV4-3 with TRBJ1-3; D gene ambiguous. V lost 0 bases and J 0 bases, leaving 9 bases between the germline ends. The CDR3 extends over 16 amino acids. Germline V CDR1 and CDR2: LGHNA, YSLEER.